The rows below give T cell receptor beta chains drawn from one sample of a study of beta chain features in type 1 diabetes. The table came from immunoSEQ multiplex PCR; TCRdb's copy has only in-frame clones and leaves some out. Counted here are around 400,000 clones, less than 15% occurring once; the ten biggest clones make up under 0.02%. The sequenced material came from naive CD4+ T cells from blood. These receptors originate from a young woman in good health. Each CDR3 is given with its conserved first and last residue. The order of the fields is J gene, D gene, clone size, V gene, CDR3 DNA, CDR3 protein. The D gene is left open where the match is weak. The size field is filled for only some rows; it gives once, few, many or a size class.

TRBJ1-1	NA	NA	TRBV4-1	TGCGCCAGCAGCCAAGGACAGGTCAGGACAGAACGAGAGGCTTTCTTT	CASSQGQVRTEREAFF
TRBJ2-3	NA	few	TRBV29-1	TGCAGCGTTGTCCCGGGGGGCAGGACAGATACGCAGTATTTT	CSVVPGGRTDTQYF
TRBJ2-3	NA	few	TRBV5-1	TGCGCCAGCAGCTTGCCCTCCACAGATACGCAGTATTTT	CASSLPSTDTQYF
TRBJ2-7	NA	NA	TRBV15	TGTGCCACCAGCAGAGGTGAACGGGTTCAGCAGTACTTC	CATSRGERVQQYF
TRBJ2-7	NA	NA	TRBV4-3	TGCGCCAGCAGCCAAGATTTAATAATTTACGAGCAGTACTTC	CASSQDLIIYEQYF
TRBJ2-7	TRBD2	NA	TRBV4-2	TGTGCCAGCAGCCCCGGCGCGGGAGGGCCTTACTACGAGCAGTACTTC	CASSPGAGGPYYEQYF
TRBJ2-3	TRBD1	NA	TRBV9	TGTGCCAGCAGCGTAGACAGGGGGGTTACAGATACGCAGTATTTT	CASSVDRGVTDTQYF
TRBJ2-1	TRBD2	NA	TRBV5-1	TGCGCCAGCAGCTCACTAGCGGGTTCCTACAATGAGCAGTTCTTC	CASSSLAGSYNEQFF
TRBJ2-7	NA	NA	TRBV30	TGTGCCTGGAGTGTAGCCGGACTCTCGAATTCCTACGAGCAGTACTTC	CAWSVAGLSNSYEQYF
TRBJ1-2	NA	NA	TRBV6-5	TGTGCCAGCAGTAGGACAACTAACTATGGCTACACCTTC	CASSRTTNYGYTF
TRBJ2-7	TRBD2	NA	TRBV25-1	TGTGCCAGCAGTGAATACTCTAGCGGGGGGGGCGAGCAGTACTTC	CASSEYSSGGGEQYF
TRBJ2-7	NA	NA	TRBV5-6	TGTGCCAGCAGCTTGAGTTTGGTGGCGGTCCCTCTCTCCTACGAGCAGTACTTC	CASSLSLVAVPLSYEQYF
TRBJ2-7	NA	few	TRBV30	TGTGCCTGGAGTGTACAGGACAGCAAGCAGTACTTC	CAWSVQDSKQYF
TRBJ1-3	NA	few	TRBV6-4	TGTGCCAGCACCCAGGAGGGGGGGACGACTGGAAACACCATATATTTT	CASTQEGGTTGNTIYF
TRBJ2-3	TRBD1	few	TRBV7-9	TGTGCCAGCAGCTCCGGCGCATTAACAGGGGAAACGCAGTATTTT	CASSSGALTGETQYF
TRBJ2-1	TRBD2	few	TRBV9	TGTGCCAGCAGCCTCACAGGACTAGCGGGAGGACATAGCTCCTACAATGAGCAGTTCTTC	CASSLTGLAGGHSSYNEQFF
TRBJ1-5	TRBD1	NA	TRBV29-1	TGCAGCTTCGGGGGACAGGGAGAGAATCAGCCCCAGCATTTT	CSFGGQGENQPQHF
TRBJ1-2	TRBD1	NA	TRBV6-5	TGTGCCAGCAGTTACTCGATGGGACAGGGAATTGGCTACACCTTC	CASSYSMGQGIGYTF
TRBJ2-6	NA	few	TRBV6-4	TGTGCCAGCAGTGACTCGATAGCCGGGGCCAACGTCCTGACTTTC	CASSDSIAGANVLTF
TRBJ1-2	TRBD1	NA	TRBV28	TGTGCCAGCAATCAACAGGGGGCAACTAACTATGGCTACACCTTC	CASNQQGATNYGYTF
TRBJ2-3	NA	NA	TRBV25-1	TGTGCCAGCAGTGGGGTTAGCGTCACAGATACGCAGTATTTT	CASSGVSVTDTQYF
TRBJ1-1	TRBD1	few	TRBV9	TGTGCCAGCAGCCTTCTTCGACAGGGAGGAACTGAAGCTTTCTTT	CASSLLRQGGTEAFF
TRBJ2-3	TRBD1	NA	TRBV7-9	TGTGCCAGCAGCCACACGACAGGGGCCACAGATACGCAGTATTTT	CASSHTTGATDTQYF
TRBJ1-1	NA	NA	TRBV29-1	TGCAGCGTTGCCCCGGGGGGGATGAACACTGAAGCTTTCTTT	CSVAPGGMNTEAFF
TRBJ2-1	NA	NA	TRBV7-7	TGTGCTAGCAGCTTAGTTTGGGGCAGGGGCTACAATGAGCAGTTCTTC	CASSLVWGRGYNEQFF
TRBJ2-6	NA	few	TRBV19	TGTGCCAGTAGTATGGTTGCCAGAGCCAACGTCCTGACTTTC	CASSMVARANVLTF
TRBJ2-7	TRBD2	NA	TRBV27	TGTGCCAGCAGTTCTTACGGACTAGCGGTTTCCTACGAGCAGTACTTC	CASSSYGLAVSYEQYF
TRBJ2-1	NA	few	TRBV18	TGTGCCAGCTCACCGCCGACAGAGCTCTATAATGAGCAGTTCTTC	CASSPPTELYNEQFF
TRBJ1-1	TRBD1	NA	TRBV28	TGTGCCAGCAGTTGGGACAGGGTTACGAACACTGAAGCTTTCTTT	CASSWDRVTNTEAFF
TRBJ2-3	NA	NA	TRBV30	TGTGCCTGGAGTCAGGAGGCCACAAGCACAGATACGCAGTATTTT	CAWSQEATSTDTQYF
TRBJ2-7	NA	NA	TRBV20-1	TGCAGTGTCGGGGGGCTTTACGAGCAGTACTTC	CSVGGLYEQYF
TRBJ1-1	NA	few	TRBV30	TGTGCCTGGAGTGTACACCCTAACACTGAAGCTTTCTTT	CAWSVHPNTEAFF
TRBJ1-1	NA	NA	TRBV7-9	TGTGCCAGCAGCTTAGTTTGGGCTGCGGGCACTGAAGCTTTCTTT	CASSLVWAAGTEAFF
TRBJ1-5	NA	few	TRBV25-1	TGTGCCAGCAGTGCCTTTAGCAATCAGCCCCAGCATTTT	CASSAFSNQPQHF
TRBJ1-2	NA	few	TRBV18	TGTGCCAGCTCACCGGGACAAAACTATGGCTACACCTTC	CASSPGQNYGYTF
TRBJ2-1	TRBD2	NA	TRBV19	TGTGCCAGTAGTATGAGCGGGAGGGGCGGCGAGCAGTTCTTC	CASSMSGRGGEQFF
TRBJ2-7	TRBD2	few	TRBV11-2	TGTGCCAGCAGCCCCCCTAGCGGGAGGTACGAGCAGTACTTC	CASSPPSGRYEQYF
TRBJ2-7	TRBD2	NA	TRBV2	TGTGCCAGCAGTGATGGATGGCGGGAGAGATACGAGCAGTACTTC	CASSDGWRERYEQYF
TRBJ2-2	TRBD2	NA	TRBV4-2	TGTGCCAGCAGCCTGCTTGGGGAGGGACCGTACACCGGGGAGCTGTTTTTT	CASSLLGEGPYTGELFF
TRBJ1-2	NA	NA	TRBV30	TGTGCCTGGAGTGTATCGAGGGCGTTAGGAGGCTACACCTTC	CAWSVSRALGGYTF
TRBJ2-1	NA	NA	TRBV30	TGTGCCTGGAGTGTGGGAGGAGGTCGTGAGCAGTTCTTC	CAWSVGGGREQFF
TRBJ2-1	TRBD1	NA	TRBV2	TGTGCCAGCACCCGGGACAGCAACAATGAGCAGTTCTTC	CASTRDSNNEQFF
TRBJ2-3	NA	NA	TRBV11-2	TGTGCCAGCAGCTTAGTGGGCCTTAATACGCAGTATTTT	CASSLVGLNTQYF
TRBJ2-1	TRBD2	few	TRBV25-1	TGTGCCAGCAGTCCACCGACTAGCGGGAGGACAAATGAGCAGTTCTTC	CASSPPTSGRTNEQFF
TRBJ2-7	NA	NA	TRBV28	TGTGCCAGCAGTTTATTAGGAGAAGGCCCAAACGAGCAGTACTTC	CASSLLGEGPNEQYF
TRBJ2-7	NA	few	TRBV7-2	TGTGCCAGCAGCCCCGAGTGGACAGTTTCCTACGAGCAGTACTTC	CASSPEWTVSYEQYF
TRBJ1-1	NA	few	TRBV4-3	TGCGCCAGCAGCCAAGATTTTATCACTGAAGCTTTCTTT	CASSQDFITEAFF
TRBJ2-1	TRBD2	NA	TRBV7-2	TGTGCCAGCAGCCCATATGGACTAGCGGGTGAGCAGTTCTTC	CASSPYGLAGEQFF
TRBJ2-5	TRBD1	NA	TRBV5-1	TGCGCCACCACTGAACAGGGGTACAGAGGGGAGACCCAGTACTTC	CATTEQGYRGETQYF
TRBJ2-7	NA	few	TRBV5-1	TGCGCCAGCAGGATGACAGGGAGGTACGAGCAGTACTTC	CASRMTGRYEQYF
TRBJ1-4	NA	NA	TRBV6-1	TGTGCCAGCAGGGCTTCGGGTAATGAAAAACTGTTTTTT	CASRASGNEKLFF
TRBJ1-1	TRBD1	few	TRBV25-1	TGTGCCAGCACCGGACAGGGGGCAGGAACTGAAGCTTTCTTT	CASTGQGAGTEAFF
TRBJ2-4	NA	few	TRBV7-9	TGTGCCAGCAGCACGCGGGACAAAAACATTCAGTACTTC	CASSTRDKNIQYF
TRBJ2-7	TRBD2	NA	TRBV4-1	TGCGCCAGCAGCCAAGATCGGGCAGGGAGGGACGAGCAGTACTTC	CASSQDRAGRDEQYF
TRBJ2-7	TRBD2	NA	TRBV5-1	TGCGCCAGCAGCTGGGGACTAGCGAGCTACGAGCAGTACTTC	CASSWGLASYEQYF
TRBJ2-1	TRBD1	few	TRBV6-6	TGTGCCAGCAGAAACCGGACAGGGGGAAGGAATGAGCAGTTCTTC	CASRNRTGGRNEQFF
TRBJ1-3	TRBD1	few	TRBV30	TGTGCCTGGGGACAGGGGGCAAACACCATATATTTT	CAWGQGANTIYF
TRBJ2-5	NA	NA	TRBV7-6	TGTGCCAGCTCGGGACTGGCCCAAGAGACCCAGTACTTC	CASSGLAQETQYF
TRBJ1-2	NA	NA	TRBV25-1	TGTGCCAGCAGTGCGACAGACTATGGCTACACCTTC	CASSATDYGYTF
TRBJ2-2	NA	few	TRBV2	TGTGCCAGCAGTTCCCCGCCTCGAGGAACCGGGGAGCTGTTTTTT	CASSSPPRGTGELFF